This T cell receptor beta chain was profiled in a study of long-term antiretroviral therapy in people with HIV. Study-wide results and limits: After ART, diversity increased yet remained lower than transplant donor controls.

At the survey level, the v3.0 immunoSEQ assay was run. TCRdb's table, derived via immunoSEQ multiplex PCR, lists solely in-frame clones and lacks some. This table holds 22,000 or so clones, about four fifths found once. The CDR3 has 14 residues. V trimming: 1 base; J trimming: 4 bases; junction bases outside the gene matches: 2. Germline V gene data show CDR1 as SGHTA and CDR2 as FQGNSA. A remark on this clone: The antigen is undetermined.

The chain is built from TRBV7-2 and TRBJ1-1, with 8 bases lining up with TRBD1. The receptor's source is a man aged 35 to 55 with HIV. The source was unsorted PBMCs, collected 0.5 years before starting antiretroviral therapy. CDR3 coding DNA: TGTGCCAGCAGCTTAGACAGGGGGGCCACTGAAGCTTTCTTT. It yields the protein CASSLDRGATEAFF.